This T cell receptor (beta chain) was recorded in a study of blood T cell repertoires in COVID-19. Generated by immunoSEQ multiplex PCR, the TCRdb table keeps only in-frame clones and is missing some. The top ten hold roughly 4% of the sample, which has some 77,000 clones, around 87% seen once. Trimming took 5 bases from V and 5 from J; bases not matched to a gene: 10. The CDR3 length is 15 residues. The germline gives CDR1 SGHTA, CDR2 FQGNSA. Sequencing was carried out using peripheral blood. The V gene is TRBV7-2, the J gene TRBJ2-5; 8 bases line up with TRBD1. The origin of this receptor is an elderly woman with active or convalescent COVID-19. The CDR3 DNA follows: TGTGCCAGCAGCCCCCGACAGGGGACGTTGGAGACCCAGTACTTC. Its protein product is CASSPRQGTLETQYF.